Listed here are 23 T cell receptor beta chains from one sample, sequenced in a study of beta chain features in type 1 diabetes. Study-wide findings and caveats: Shortening that was moderate but significant affected the TCRB CDR3s of Type 1 diabetes patients in all four CD4+ subsets.

Their specific antigens are unknown. All of the isolated RNA was reverse transcribed, so expressed TCRB transcripts were sequenced. Libraries were prepared by immunoSEQ multiplex PCR; TCRdb keeps only in-frame clonotypes and omits some of them. The profile shows under 250,000 clones, roughly 13% of them singletons. The specimen was naive CD4+ T cells from blood. These receptors were collected from a man aged 25-40 years with type 1 diabetes.

V and J are TRBV18 and TRBJ1-5; no clear D. Germline V gives CDR1 KGHSH, CDR2 LQKENI. The germline V and J ends were trimmed by 3 bases and 0 bases, with 9 bases remaining between them. This CDR3 is 15 amino acids long. As DNA, the CDR3 is TGTGCCAGCTCACCGGGCCAACTTAGCAATCAGCCCCAGCATTTT. Translation: CASSPGQLSNQPQHF.

V and J are TRBV6-1 and TRBJ2-7; tentatively, D is TRBD1 (6 bases). Germline CDR1 MNHNS, CDR2 SASEGT. Trimming took 7 bases from V and 0 from J, leaving 10 bases between them. The CDR3 extends over 13 amino acids. This chain's CDR3 is CASKGTISYEQYF. The CDR3 DNA sequence: TGTGCCAGCAAAGGGACAATCTCCTACGAGCAGTACTTC.

This clone occurred a few times. The CDR3 DNA reads TGTGCCAGCAGCCGCCCGGACAGCTTCAATGAGCAGTTCTTC. Translated, it gives CASSRPDSFNEQFF. The genes are TRBV6-5 and TRBJ2-1; tentatively, D is TRBD1 (6 bases). CDR3 length: 14 residues. Trimming removed 6 bases from V and 6 bases from J, with 15 bases in between. Germline CDR1 MNHEY, CDR2 SVGAGI.

Only a few counts were recorded for this clone. The chain's CDR3 is CASSRWGGPARETQYF. Written as DNA, the CDR3 is TGCGCCAGCAGCCGATGGGGGGGTCCCGCTCGGGAGACCCAGTACTTC. This chain joins TRBV4-1 and TRBJ2-5, with 7 positions matching TRBD2. V lost 4 bases, J lost 5 bases, and 13 bases stayed unmatched. This CDR3 has 16 residues. Germline V CDR1 and CDR2: MGHRA, YSYEKL.

The genes are TRBV7-8 and TRBJ1-2, with 10 nucleotides matching TRBD1. The CDR3 loop spans 15 amino acids. Germline trimming cut 7 bases from V and 4 bases from J; bases unmatched to any gene: 9. CDR1 SGHVS and CDR2 FQNEAQ come from the germline V gene. DNA for the CDR3: TGTGCCAGCACCTCGTTGGGACAGGGGAGCTATGGCTACACCTTC. It encodes CASTSLGQGSYGYTF.

Worth noting for this clone: The sample has other DNA sequences that encode this CDR3 too. The rearrangement joins TRBV4-1 to TRBJ1-2, with D possibly being TRBD1 (5 bases). Germline V gene lookup returns CDR1 MGHRA and CDR2 YSYEKL. V was shortened by 1 base and J by 2 bases, with 8 bases between the two germline ends. There are 14 residues in the CDR3. In DNA, the CDR3 is TGCGCCAGCAGCCAAGTTTCAGGGAACTATGGCTACACCTTC. Residues: CASSQVSGNYGYTF.

The genes are TRBV30 and TRBJ1-2; possible D gene TRBD1, 6 bases. Between the trimmed V and J ends, which lost 2 bases and 2 bases, there was a span of 12 bases. Germline loops: CDR1 GTSNPN, CDR2 SVGIG (reference sequence). This CDR3 is 14 amino acids long. The CDR3 region has the DNA TGTGCCTGGAGTTCAGCCCAGGGGAACTATGGCTACACCTTC. Protein: CAWSSAQGNYGYTF.

The chain is built from TRBV5-1 and TRBJ2-5; tentatively, D is TRBD2 (5 bases). CDR3 length: 15 residues. V was clipped by 0 bases and J by 0 bases, with 9 bases between them. The V gene's germline CDR1 is SGHRS and CDR2 YFSETQ. CDR3 DNA: TGCGCCAGCAGCTTGGGGACTGGATACCAAGAGACCCAGTACTTC. Translating gives CASSLGTGYQETQYF.

J is TRBJ1-5 and V is TRBV6-1, with 7 bases aligning to TRBD1. The CDR3 loop spans 15 amino acids. The germline V gene has CDR1 MNHNS and CDR2 SASEGT. V gave up 3 bases and J gave up 0 bases; unmatched junction bases: 2. The CDR3 coding sequence is TGTGCCAGCAGTGAGGGGACAGTTAGCAATCAGCCCCAGCATTTT. Translated, it gives CASSEGTVSNQPQHF.

V gene TRBV5-6 combines with J gene TRBJ2-2; D is perhaps TRBD1 (6 bases). CDR1 and CDR2 (germline): SGHDT, YYEEEE. This CDR3 is built from 15 residues. V was cut by 2 bases and J by 1 base, with 9 bases left in between. The CDR3 DNA reads TGTGCCAGCAGCTTCAGGGGTCTGAACACCGGGGAGCTGTTTTTT. Its translation: CASSFRGLNTGELFF.

The V call is TRBV9, the J call TRBJ2-5; D might be TRBD1 (6 bases). Germline values: CDR1 SGDLS, CDR2 YYNGEE. CDR3 length: 14 residues. V was clipped by 4 bases and J by 1 base, with 11 bases between them. CDR3 sequence: CASSFRGGQETQYF. The CDR3 bases are TGTGCCAGCAGCTTCCGAGGGGGCCAAGAGACCCAGTACTTC.

This clone has at least ten counts. The rearrangement uses TRBV30 and TRBJ2-5; D is possibly TRBD2 (6 bases). V was cut by 5 bases and J by 1 base, with 11 bases left in between. This CDR3 comprises 13 residues. CDR1 is GTSNPN and CDR2 is SVGIG in the germline V gene (reference sequence). The DNA for the CDR3 is TGTGCCTGGGCCCGCGGGACCCAAGAGACCCAGTACTTC. Amino acids: CAWARGTQETQYF.

The rearrangement uses TRBV18 and TRBJ2-7; no firm D call. CDR3 size: 11 residues. CDR1 KGHSH and CDR2 LQKENI come from the germline V gene. Trimming pared 6 bases from V and 1 base from J, leaving 4 bases between. For the CDR3, the DNA is TGTGCCAGCTCCCTTTCCTACGAGCAGTACTTC. Translated: CASSLSYEQYF.

This chain uses TRBV11-3 with TRBJ2-7; TRBD1 matches 7 bases. Germline V CDR1 and CDR2: SGHNT, YENEEA. Losses at the gene ends were 2 bases for V and 1 base for J; bases not matched to a gene: 5. This CDR3 region has 15 residues. The CDR3 nucleotides are TGTGCCAGCAGCTTACTCCAGGACAGGTCCTACGAGCAGTACTTC. Translating it yields CASSLLQDRSYEQYF.

This clone was detected a few times. The chain is built from TRBV4-1 and TRBJ2-2; D is perhaps TRBD1 (6 bases). Germline V gives CDR1 MGHRA, CDR2 YSYEKL. V was shortened by 3 bases and J by 8 bases, with 10 bases between the two germline ends. CDR3 length: 13 amino acids. The chain's CDR3 is CASSHQGQGELFF. CDR3 in DNA: TGCGCCAGCAGCCACCAAGGACAGGGGGAGCTGTTTTTT.

This clone occurred a few times. The V and J genes are TRBV10-3 and TRBJ2-5; weak D call: TRBD1 (6 bases). Germline V gives CDR1 ENHRY, CDR2 SYGVKD. CDR3 length equals 13 residues. Trimming pared 3 bases from V and 4 bases from J, leaving 9 bases between. CDR3 sequence reads: CAISEQGPETQYF. The CDR3, as DNA: TGTGCCATCAGTGAACAGGGCCCAGAGACCCAGTACTTC.

This rearrangement joins TRBV19 to TRBJ2-5, with 8 bases aligning to TRBD1. Germline trimming cut 1 base from V and 2 bases from J; bases unmatched to any gene: 9. The CDR3 totals 17 residues. CDR1 is LNHDA, CDR2 SQIVND, per germline (reference sequence). The CDR3 sequence: CASSIAGAGGQQETQYF. The CDR3 DNA follows: TGTGCCAGTAGTATAGCAGGGGCAGGGGGCCAACAAGAGACCCAGTACTTC.

This clone has more than one count but fewer than ten. The CDR3 DNA follows: TGTGCCACCGGGGGCACAGATACGCAGTATTTT. Encoded protein: CATGGTDTQYF. J is TRBJ2-3 and V is TRBV6-5; weak D call: TRBD2 (5 bases). The CDR3 is 11 residues long. Germline V lookup: CDR1 MNHEY, CDR2 SVGAGI. Trimming shortened V by 10 bases and J by 1 base, and 6 bases separated the two germline ends.

This clone has a handful of counts. The chain uses TRBV2 and TRBJ2-7, with a possible D match to TRBD2 (6 bases). Trimming stripped 4 bases from V and 4 bases from J, with 8 bases between. Germline V gene sequence: CDR1 SNHLY, CDR2 FYNNEI. This CDR3 comprises 12 residues. CDR3 amino acids: CASSGTNYEQYF. The DNA of the CDR3 is TGTGCCAGCAGTGGGACTAATTACGAGCAGTACTTC.

This clone has a handful of counts. The chain couples TRBV15 to TRBJ1-6; 9 positions match TRBD1. Trimming removed 1 base from V and 7 bases from J; junction bases left unmatched: 2. Germline CDR1 reads LNHNV; CDR2 reads YYDKDF (reference sequence). The CDR3 contains 15 residues. This CDR3 reads CATSRGTGENSPLHF. In DNA form, the CDR3 reads TGTGCCACCAGCAGAGGGACAGGGGAAAATTCACCCCTCCACTTT.

The chain joins TRBV19 to TRBJ1-5; D is unresolved. Germline V gene sequence: CDR1 LNHDA, CDR2 SQIVND (reference sequence). The CDR3 sequence is 16 residues long. V lost 2 bases to trimming and J lost 2 bases, with 13 bases between them. CDR3 coding DNA: TGTGCCAGTAGTATATGGGCCGGGAACGGCAATCAGCCCCAGCATTTT. This encodes CASSIWAGNGNQPQHF.

In its sample, this clone was seen once. V and J are TRBV30 and TRBJ1-1; TRBD1 is a possible D gene (5 bases). The CDR3 consists of 12 residues. Trimming left V 4 bases short and J 6 bases short, with 12 bases between. Germline lookup yields CDR1 GTSNPN and CDR2 SVGIG (reference sequence). CDR3 protein: CAWTGEWAEAFF. The CDR3 DNA reads as TGTGCCTGGACGGGGGAATGGGCTGAAGCTTTCTTT.

This sequence joins TRBV27 and TRBJ1-1; perhaps TRBD1 as D (6 bases). V was pared by 5 bases and J by 1 base, with 14 bases between. This CDR3 has 15 residues. Germline CDR1 is MNHEY and CDR2 is SMNVEV (reference sequence). Written as DNA, the CDR3 is TGTGCCAGCAGTCCGTGGACAGTAGCGAACACTGAAGCTTTCTTT. Translating it yields CASSPWTVANTEAFF.